Reported below is one TCR beta chain. Trimming shortened V by 8 bases and J by 10 bases, and 15 bases separated the two germline ends. This CDR3 comprises 12 residues. The data are from a study of blood T cell repertoires in COVID-19. Study overall: Acute and convalescent COVID-19 specimens originated in the United States, Italy and Spain.

Method: immunoSEQ multiplex PCR; TCRdb's copy keeps in-frame clones and lacks some. Of 84,000 or so clones in the sample, just under 80% were seen once. This chain links TRBV12-3 or TRBV12-4 with TRBJ2-1; TRBD1 might be the D (5 bases). The sequenced material came from peripheral blood. The sequence derives from a man between 65 and 85 years old with COVID-19, enrolled during active disease. CDR3 region: CASARQPEEQFF. The CDR3 coding sequence is TGTGCCAGCGCCCGACAGCCGGAGGAGCAGTTCTTC.